This paragraph reports one T cell receptor beta chain. Its specific antigen is unknown. No base quality values were provided; no much bigger clone lies one nucleotide off. The immunoSEQ Assay, a bias-controlled multiplex PCR, was used to amplify TCRbeta CDR3 regions from genomic DNA. In the paper's pipeline: Nucleated cell counts per sample were estimated from amplification of reference gene primers within the assay. To quantify the absolute abundance of each unique TCRbeta CDR3 rearrangement, sequence reads were collapsed and filtered. For each sample, productive Simpson clonality was calculated as the square root of Simpson's diversity index across productive rearrangements. TCRdb re-hosts the immuneACCESS table, in-frame sequences only. Its copies lack some clones; in the studies checked, an unresolved V gene accounts for under half of them, and the cause for the rest is not known. V, J and clone size were drawn from that table, and D and trimming were deduced from the DNA. The sample table records around 290,000 clones; approximately 86% of these occur just once. Roughly 14% of the sample goes to the ten largest clones.

The data were obtained in a study of blood T cell repertoires in COVID-19 (TCRdb year 2020). Background for the entire study: Samples from collaborators originated in the United States, Italy and Spain and spanned both the acute and convalescent phases of COVID-19. The prospective study material was composed of cDNA or gDNA derived from T cells, B-cell-depleted T cells, or PBMCs. Subjects who had been exposed to COVID-19, were actively infected with it, or had recovered from it provided the deeply sampled blood TCRbeta repertoires that made up the dataset. A freely available public database, intended as a resource for researchers studying the immune response to SARS-CoV-2, is where the repertoires were released. The samples were drawn from two sources: the first 160 participants of the ongoing ImmuneRACE study, and fewer than 1,500 subjects contributed by 6 global collaborators. Nearly every sample came with metadata listing a de-identified subject ID, COVID-19 status, age in years and sex. HLA class I and class II types, where available, came from metadata supplied by the sample provider rather than from assay-based typing.

The CDR3 numbers 15 residues from cysteine through phenylalanine. This entry keeps only the CDR3 DNA: 45 bases, framed from base 1. V loses 8 bases, J loses 8 bases, and the germline ends lie 18 bases apart. CDR1 and CDR2, per the germline V gene, are KGHDR and SFDVKD. One collaborating source in Seattle enrolled patients while the patients were actively infected and followed the patients over time throughout the course of disease. Each collaborating institution followed its own protocols to collect whole blood in K2EDTA tubes. For TCRbeta analysis, collaborator samples were shipped as frozen whole blood, as isolated PBMCs, or as DNA extracted from either sample type. Here is what the overall study found, with its caveats: The quantity of clinical and demographic metadata differed by source and by participant and was supplied without curation.

Sequenced: peripheral blood. This receptor was identified in a woman in her 70s with COVID-19, enrolled during active disease. The chain uses TRBV24-1 and TRBJ1-6, with no D gene named confidently. The CDR3 is CATNESNPVHSPLHF. The DNA sequence is as follows: TGTGCCACCAACGAGTCAAACCCTGTCCATTCACCCCTCCACTTT.